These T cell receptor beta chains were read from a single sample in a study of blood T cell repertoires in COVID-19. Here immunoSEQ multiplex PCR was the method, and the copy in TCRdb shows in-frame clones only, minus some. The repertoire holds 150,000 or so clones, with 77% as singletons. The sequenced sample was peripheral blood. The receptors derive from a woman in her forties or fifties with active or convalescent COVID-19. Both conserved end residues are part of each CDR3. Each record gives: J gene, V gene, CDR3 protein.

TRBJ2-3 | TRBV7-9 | CASSQILAGGGTDTQYF
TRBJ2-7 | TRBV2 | CASSETDYEQYF
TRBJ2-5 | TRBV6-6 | CASSYSDETQYF
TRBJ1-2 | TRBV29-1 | CSVQPGQGYGYTF
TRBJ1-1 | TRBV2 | CASSGSTATRNTEAFF
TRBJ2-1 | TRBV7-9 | CASSLGSSGTWYNEQFF
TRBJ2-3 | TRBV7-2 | CASSLAGAGGSNTQYF
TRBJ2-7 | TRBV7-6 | CASSIFPRGRAGEQYF
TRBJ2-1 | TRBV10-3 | CAISQTSGAPNEQFF
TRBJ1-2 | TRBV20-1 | CSASGGPYGYTF
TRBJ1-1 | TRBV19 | CASTFNRDTEAFF
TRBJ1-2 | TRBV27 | CASSLSGTNYGYTF
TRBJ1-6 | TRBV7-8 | CASSLGGTGVPNSPLHF
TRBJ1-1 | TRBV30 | CAWKGDTQFTEAFF
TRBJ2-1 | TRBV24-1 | CATSEGTGVGNEQFF
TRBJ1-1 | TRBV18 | CASSPKTDGIAFF
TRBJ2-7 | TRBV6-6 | CASSYGGGVYEQYF
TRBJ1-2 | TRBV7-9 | CASSLGGARSYGYTF
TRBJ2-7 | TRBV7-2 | CASSLGWGAGSSYEQYF
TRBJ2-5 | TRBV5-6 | CASSPPGVQETQYF
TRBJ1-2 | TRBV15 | CATSRGGGNGYTF
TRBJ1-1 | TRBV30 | CAWTEGLGTEAFF
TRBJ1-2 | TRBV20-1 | CSGTGGYGYTF
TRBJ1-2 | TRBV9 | CASSLHGEQGNYGYTF
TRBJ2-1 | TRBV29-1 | CSGGRLAASYNEQFF
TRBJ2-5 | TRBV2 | CASIREGGKETQYF
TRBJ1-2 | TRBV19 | CASSIDQGGYTF
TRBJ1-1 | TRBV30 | CAWSGQGWNTEAFF
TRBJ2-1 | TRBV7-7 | CASSLGGRLGDEQFF
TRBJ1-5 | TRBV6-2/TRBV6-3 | CASTPGQGFVNQPQHF
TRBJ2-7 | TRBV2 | CASRRTDYEQYF
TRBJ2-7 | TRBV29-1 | CSVVEGDEQYF
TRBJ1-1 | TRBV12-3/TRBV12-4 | CASSTDRDTEAFF
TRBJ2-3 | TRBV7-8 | CASSLGQGPTDTQYF
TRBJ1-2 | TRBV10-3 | CAISSRGNYGYTF
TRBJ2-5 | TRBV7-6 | CASSLALQETQYF
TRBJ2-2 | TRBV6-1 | CASGDTGSTGELFF
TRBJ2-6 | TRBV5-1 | CASSSGIYSGANVLTF
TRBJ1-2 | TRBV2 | CASSDRAVDGYTF
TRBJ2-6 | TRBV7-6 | CASSPGSRGSAGANVLTF
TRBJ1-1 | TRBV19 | CASSTRQGMNTEAFF
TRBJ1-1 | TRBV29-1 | CSVVIGTEAFF
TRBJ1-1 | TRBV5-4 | CASSLEPVNTEAFF
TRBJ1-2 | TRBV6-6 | CASSSGGRVGYTF
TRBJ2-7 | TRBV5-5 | CASSSGQPAYEQYF
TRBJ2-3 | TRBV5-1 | CASSLVAGGPGDTQYF
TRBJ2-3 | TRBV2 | CASSETGTGITIGTDTQYF
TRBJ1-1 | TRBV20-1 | CSAFRRDEAFF